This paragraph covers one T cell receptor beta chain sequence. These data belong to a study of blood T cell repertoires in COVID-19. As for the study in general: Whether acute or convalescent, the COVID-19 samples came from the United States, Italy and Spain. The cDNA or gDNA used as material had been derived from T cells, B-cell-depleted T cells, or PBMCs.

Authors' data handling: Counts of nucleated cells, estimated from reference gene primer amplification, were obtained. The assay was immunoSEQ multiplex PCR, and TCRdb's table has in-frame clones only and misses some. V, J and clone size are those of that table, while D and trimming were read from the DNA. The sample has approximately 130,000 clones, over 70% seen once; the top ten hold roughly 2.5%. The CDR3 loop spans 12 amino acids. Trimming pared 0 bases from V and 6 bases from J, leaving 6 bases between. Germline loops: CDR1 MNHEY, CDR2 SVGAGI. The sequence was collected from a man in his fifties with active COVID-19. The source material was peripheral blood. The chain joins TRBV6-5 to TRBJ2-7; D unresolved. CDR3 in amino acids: CASSYSGTEQYF. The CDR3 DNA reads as TGTGCCAGCAGTTACTCGGGCACCGAGCAGTACTTC.